This TCR beta chain was sequenced for a study of read filtering for tumor transcriptome and immune sequencing. At least ten counts were recorded for this clonotype. This library used roughly 0.4 ug RNA and molecular barcoded adaptors spanning alpha/delta and beta/gamma chains. TCRdb re-derived calls from the reads in MiXCR, one entry per CDR3 protein. The sample comprises roughly 35,000 distinct CDR3 sequences, around 13% of which are singletons, and less than 40% rests with the top ten. The TCR was taken from a donor aged 40 or over with multiple myeloma. Sequenced sample: a population of CD138-negative cells sorted from bone marrow.

The CDR3 is CASSQEPRARGQPQHF. The CDR3 nucleotides read TGCGCCAGCAGCCAAGAACCCCGGGCCCGTGGTCAGCCCCAGCATTTT. The chain has TRBV4-1 and TRBJ1-5; D not resolved. V shed 0 bases and J shed 6 bases, with 15 bases lying between them. This CDR3 comprises 16 residues. CDR1 and CDR2 (germline): MGHRA, YSYEKL.